This TCR beta chain was recorded in a study of identical twins (TCRdb year 2016). Study-level background: The study deep-sequenced TCR alpha and beta repertoires from monozygotic twins, unrelated adults of various ages and cord blood to test whether fetal clonotypes persist. To rule out contamination, the twin experiments were replicated at different times with different library preparation protocols.

At the junction V is shortened by 0 bases and J by 3 bases, with 8 bases in between. The CDR3 starts with the cysteine, ends with the phenylalanine, and has 14 residues. Only the CDR3 DNA is retained, 42 bases long and in frame from the first base. Sequences ENHRY (CDR1) and SYGVKD (CDR2) are obtained from the germline V gene. Library preparation was by 5' RACE. The reads were generated on an Illumina HiSeq 2000. Template switching introduced a universal primer binding site; the final cDNA contained a unique molecular identifier, enabling accurate counting of TCR cDNA molecules. First-strand cDNA for TCR alpha and beta chains was synthesized from specific primers in the conserved constant-segment region. To control for contamination, every cDNA library was double barcoded, receiving both a SMART-Mk sample barcode and Illumina barcodes. TruSeq adapter sequences along with Illumina sample barcodes were introduced in two successive PCR steps. The TCR alpha and beta cDNA libraries were sequenced on the Illumina HiSeq platform using custom primers. In the original analysis: Raw reads were processed with MiGEC to extract unique molecular identifiers, and MiXCR was used to determine CDR3 positions. Recombination models were inferred per individual with the repgenHMM and IGoR tools using an EM algorithm. Shared clonotypes were analyzed with the tcR package in R, and sharing was normalized by the product of cloneset sizes. To study raw recombination free of thymic and clonal selection effects, out-of-frame nonproductive sequences were analyzed. TCRdb handled the public reads itself, with Q25 trimming in fastp and clone calling in MiXCR, and kept productive beta chains. Rows with one shared CDR3 protein collapse into an entry with the most common genes and DNA. For this entry, the V and J calls and clone size follow TCRdb and not the study's own pipeline. Counted in this sample were about 730,000 distinct CDR3 sequences; less than 25% of them appeared once. In total, the top ten clones hold 4% to 4.5% of the sample.

Only healthy Caucasian donors were included. Three pairs of female monozygotic twins, all aged roughly 18 to 29 years, made up the twin cohort. Peripheral blood mononuclear cells were the source from which RNA for the TCR libraries was isolated. What the research found in general, with its limitations: Out-of-frame TCR alpha sequences shared between twins showed an excess of low generation-probability sequences compared with coincidental sharing between unrelated individuals. Because the same donors could not be followed over many years, the conclusions depended on cross-sectional statistical analysis. In monozygotic twins, out-of-frame TCR alpha sharing was systematically underestimated by recombination models, although the models agreed with sharing between unrelated individuals. In beta out-of-frame sequences, excess twin sharing was weaker, because having fewer shared sequences lowered the signal-to-noise ratio. Fewer insertions were carried by abundant cord blood beta clonotypes; a weaker similar trend was observed in young adult naive repertoires, while no such trend was observed in memory repertoires. Zero-insertion analyses could be partly confounded by invariant T cells such as MAIT and iNKT, although diverse VJ usage argued against such confounding for most clonotypes.

Details on this clonotype: No antigen is known for it. The input lacks base qualities; no much larger clone sits a single base away.

These sequences were also reported in another study, on T cells expressing NK-cell markers. According to the second study: In sorted CD3+CD56+NKG2C+, CD3+CD56+NKG2C- and CD3+CD56-NKG2C+ T-cell subsets from about 8 donors, TCR beta-chain repertoires were profiled. Seven of the eight sequenced donors were HCMV-seropositive and one was HCMV-seronegative. To restrict sorting to alphabetaTCR-expressing T cells, an anti-gammadeltaTCR antibody was added in several experiments. In several donors, the dominant CD3+CD56+NKG2C+ clonotypes were among the top 10 CD8+ clonotypes and accounted for about 1.0-8% of CD8+ T cells. Those dominant clonotypes were again the most abundant among CD3+CD56-NKG2C+ cells in several donors, at roughly 25-60.1%. Whether the expanded NKG2C-expressing T cell clones were specific for HCMV antigens remained unclear. The study sequenced eight donors, all healthy volunteers chosen at random: three men and five women. HCMV-specific IgG was detected in serum with a commercial ELISA kit to determine HCMV serostatus. For roughly six donors, bulk peripheral blood T-cell repertoires were additionally sequenced from unsorted PBMC. MIGEC was used to demultiplex reads and group reads by UMI, and MiTCR was used to assemble and quantify clonotypes. To remove erroneous sequences, TCR cDNA sequences were retained only when supported by two or more reads. Downstream repertoire analysis used the tcR package, and clonotypes were matched across fractions by CDR3 nucleotide sequence plus V segment. VDJmatch was used to annotate antigen specificity against VDJdb, with one amino acid substitution in CDR3 allowed.

This receptor chain uses TRBV10-3 and TRBJ1-2; no D gene is confidently identified. This TCR was sampled from a woman aged 18-30 years in good health. The specimen sequenced was PBMCs. The CDR3 has the sequence CAISESGMDYGYTF. The DNA is TGTGCCATCAGTGAGTCCGGCATGGACTATGGCTACACCTTC.